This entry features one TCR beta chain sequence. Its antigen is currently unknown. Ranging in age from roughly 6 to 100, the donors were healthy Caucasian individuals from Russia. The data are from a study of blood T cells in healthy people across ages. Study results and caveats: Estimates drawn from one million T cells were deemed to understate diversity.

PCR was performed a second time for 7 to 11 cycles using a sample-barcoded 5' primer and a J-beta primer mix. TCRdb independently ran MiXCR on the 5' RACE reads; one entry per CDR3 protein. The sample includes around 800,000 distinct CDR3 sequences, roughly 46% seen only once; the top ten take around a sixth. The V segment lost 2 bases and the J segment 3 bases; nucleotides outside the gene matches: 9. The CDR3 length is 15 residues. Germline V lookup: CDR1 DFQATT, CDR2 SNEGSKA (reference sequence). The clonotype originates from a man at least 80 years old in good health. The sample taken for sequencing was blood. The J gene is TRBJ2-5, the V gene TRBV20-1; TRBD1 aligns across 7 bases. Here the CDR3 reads CSARLYGDSEETQYF. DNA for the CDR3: TGCAGTGCTAGACTTTACGGGGACAGCGAAGAGACCCAGTACTTC.